This is a list of T cell receptor beta chains from one sample in a study of molecular identifiers for immune sequencing clone quantification. A single record per CDR3 protein comes from TCRdb applying MiXCR to the PCR reads. The data show 490,000 or so distinct CDR3 sequences, 20% to 25% seen once. Sequencing used naive CD8+ T cells from blood, with Jurkat cell RNA spiked in. Every receptor here comes from a human donor in good health. Some libraries in this study had Jurkat cell RNA spiked in. Each CDR3 is given with its conserved first and last residue.

V	J	CDR3
TRBV27	TRBJ1-6	CASSPLGPDSPLHF
TRBV7-9	TRBJ1-4	CAGRQYNEKLFF
TRBV27	TRBJ2-1	CASSLSPWEGPYNEQFF
TRBV21-1	TRBJ2-5	CASIRGRQQETQYF
TRBV15	TRBJ2-7	CATSRAAAGGYEQYF
TRBV6-2/TRBV6-3	TRBJ2-7	CASSYSRGREQYF
TRBV7-9	TRBJ1-5	CASGGGEAYQPQHF
TRBV9	TRBJ1-1	CASGTGVSTEAFF
TRBV5-3	TRBJ2-7	CASSFGSYEQHF
TRBV12-3/TRBV12-4	TRBJ2-3	CASSPGQGVTDTQYF
TRBV10-3	TRBJ2-7	CAISESLTSGTYEQYF
TRBV4-1	TRBJ2-7	CASSQVTAGVPYEQYF
TRBV4-3	TRBJ2-4	CASSQDWGTSGKNIQYF
TRBV6-6	TRBJ1-1	CASSYLWTGENTEAFF
TRBV10-3	TRBJ1-2	CAISEGQSYGYTF
TRBV19	TRBJ2-5	CASSIIGGEETQYF
TRBV25-1	TRBJ2-1	CASTNILQGNEQFF
TRBV4-1	TRBJ1-1	CASSPREEANTEAFF
TRBV7-9	TRBJ2-5	CASSHGQAQETQYF
TRBV7-2	TRBJ2-7	CASGVGLAGYEQYF
TRBV19	TRBJ2-2	CASIGSPGAYTGELFF
TRBV7-2	TRBJ1-1	CASSLAIREPNTEAFF
TRBV12-3/TRBV12-4	TRBJ1-1	CASSLSWTGLGTEAFF